The rows below give T cell receptor beta chains drawn from one sample of a study of tumor-infiltrating lymphocytes in localized non-small cell lung cancer. Only in-frame clones appear in the TCRdb table, and some are missing; sequencing was by immunoSEQ multiplex PCR. The profile shows more than 15,000 clones, around 75% of them singletons. Sequenced sample: lung tumor tissue. The receptor set was obtained from a human donor with non-small cell lung cancer. CDR3s include the opening cysteine and the closing phenylalanine or tryptophan. Fields, in order: J gene, V gene, CDR3 protein.

j_gene: TRBJ1-6; v_gene: TRBV5-5; CDR3aa: CASTRDQVFSPLHF
j_gene: TRBJ2-7; v_gene: TRBV6-5; CDR3aa: CASSRDRAYEQYF
j_gene: TRBJ2-1; v_gene: TRBV19; CDR3aa: CASSTRGGINEQFF
j_gene: TRBJ1-4; v_gene: TRBV14; CDR3aa: CASSQVWGARRSNEKLFF
j_gene: TRBJ2-1; v_gene: TRBV11-1; CDR3aa: CASSLAGRDNEQFF
j_gene: TRBJ2-1; v_gene: TRBV5-1; CDR3aa: CASSPSRGALNVNEQFF
j_gene: TRBJ1-5; v_gene: TRBV19; CDR3aa: CASSMDGTGLNQPQHF
j_gene: TRBJ2-1; v_gene: TRBV19; CDR3aa: CASSRRVNEQFF
j_gene: TRBJ2-7; v_gene: TRBV27; CDR3aa: CASSLMGVTYEQYF
j_gene: TRBJ1-5; v_gene: TRBV6-1; CDR3aa: CASKLETGGSQPQHF
j_gene: TRBJ2-1; v_gene: TRBV7-2; CDR3aa: CASSLRDSDHNEQFF
j_gene: TRBJ2-7; v_gene: TRBV7-2; CDR3aa: CASSWAGDSYEQYF
j_gene: TRBJ2-7; v_gene: TRBV7-8; CDR3aa: CASGDRGLSREQYF
j_gene: TRBJ2-5; v_gene: TRBV7-2; CDR3aa: CASSLDWTSGGQETQYF
j_gene: TRBJ2-7; v_gene: TRBV27; CDR3aa: CASSYASSGYYEQYF
j_gene: TRBJ2-1; v_gene: TRBV11-2; CDR3aa: CASSFDRGRYEQFF
j_gene: TRBJ2-7; v_gene: TRBV21-1; CDR3aa: CASSRTDHEQYF
j_gene: TRBJ2-3; v_gene: TRBV14; CDR3aa: CASSQRGSRGGLRTDTQYF
j_gene: TRBJ2-2; v_gene: TRBV4-1; CDR3aa: CASSHLLGGQGPGELFF
j_gene: TRBJ1-4; v_gene: TRBV5-1; CDR3aa: CASSLGPRGTTNEKLFF
j_gene: TRBJ2-7; v_gene: TRBV20-1; CDR3aa: CSASFQVGLYF
j_gene: TRBJ2-1; v_gene: TRBV2; CDR3aa: CASSPDRVPNNEQFF
j_gene: TRBJ2-4; v_gene: TRBV6-6; CDR3aa: CASSYRIAKNIQYF
j_gene: TRBJ1-4; v_gene: TRBV6-6; CDR3aa: CASRATGQPNEKLFF
j_gene: TRBJ1-5; v_gene: TRBV6-5; CDR3aa: CASSKTGTQPQHF
j_gene: TRBJ1-2; v_gene: TRBV25-1; CDR3aa: CASSSGFLAYGYTF
j_gene: TRBJ1-2; v_gene: TRBV11-2; CDR3aa: CASSLDPMTGSNYGYTF
j_gene: TRBJ1-1; v_gene: TRBV5-1; CDR3aa: CASTHGGNTEAFF
j_gene: TRBJ1-2; v_gene: TRBV28; CDR3aa: CASSYRAGGYTF
j_gene: TRBJ1-1; v_gene: TRBV6-5; CDR3aa: CASILPGVTEAFF
j_gene: TRBJ1-3; v_gene: TRBV11-2; CDR3aa: CASSSMRSPHSGNTIYF
j_gene: TRBJ2-1; v_gene: TRBV11-3; CDR3aa: CASSSSGTSGGKNNEQFF
j_gene: TRBJ1-2; v_gene: TRBV6-1; CDR3aa: CASREGQRYGYTF
j_gene: TRBJ2-2; v_gene: TRBV5-1; CDR3aa: CASSAGTPHTGELFF
j_gene: TRBJ2-5; v_gene: TRBV5-5; CDR3aa: CASSQVTGGGKTQYF
j_gene: TRBJ2-1; v_gene: TRBV25-1; CDR3aa: CASSEILWTDSYNEQFF
j_gene: TRBJ1-2; v_gene: TRBV7-2; CDR3aa: CASSSFDREQGYTF
j_gene: TRBJ2-1; v_gene: TRBV28; CDR3aa: CASMASGSSYNEQFF
j_gene: TRBJ2-1; v_gene: TRBV7-3; CDR3aa: CASSLKDGLPSGRINEQFF
j_gene: TRBJ2-7; v_gene: TRBV6-1; CDR3aa: CALGQGSSYEQYF
j_gene: TRBJ2-1; v_gene: TRBV7-2; CDR3aa: CASSASEGNEQFF
j_gene: TRBJ2-7; v_gene: TRBV6-5; CDR3aa: CASSYGGRAIYEQYF
j_gene: TRBJ1-2; v_gene: TRBV5-1; CDR3aa: CASSAQGLIGGYTF
j_gene: TRBJ2-3; v_gene: TRBV14; CDR3aa: CASSQGDYSSDTQYF
j_gene: TRBJ2-3; v_gene: TRBV10-3; CDR3aa: CAISESARTGSIPYF
j_gene: TRBJ2-7; v_gene: TRBV6-6; CDR3aa: CASSYGRGGYEQYF
j_gene: TRBJ2-7; v_gene: TRBV2; CDR3aa: CASREDPGTASYEQYF
j_gene: TRBJ1-2; v_gene: TRBV28; CDR3aa: CASSFPRQGLPYGYTF
j_gene: TRBJ2-1; v_gene: TRBV6-4; CDR3aa: CASSDHTMLTLGNYNEQFF
j_gene: TRBJ2-1; v_gene: TRBV7-8; CDR3aa: CASSETGALLGNEQFF
j_gene: TRBJ1-3; v_gene: TRBV2; CDR3aa: CASSELAGNTIYF
j_gene: TRBJ1-1; v_gene: TRBV10-3; CDR3aa: CAISRGTGVSTEAFF
j_gene: TRBJ2-7; v_gene: TRBV27; CDR3aa: CASSYAGFSSYEQYF
j_gene: TRBJ1-1; v_gene: TRBV7-2; CDR3aa: CASSIQTGGKGTEAFF
j_gene: TRBJ1-2; v_gene: TRBV6-1; CDR3aa: CGVIWGLDGYTF